The clone carrying this T cell receptor (beta chain) was recorded a few times. Its antigen is not known. The data are from a study of identical twins. MiXCR was run by TCRdb on the 5' RACE reads, yielding one entry per CDR3 protein. The table lists about 900,000 distinct CDR3 sequences, around 12% of them singletons. General study results and limits: Twins shared out-of-frame alpha sequences with excess low generation probability. A cross-sectional statistical analysis, not follow-up of the same donors, supported the conclusions. In beta out-of-frame sequences, the excess sharing between twins was weaker.

The CDR3 is 15 amino acids. V gave up 7 bases and J gave up 0 bases; unmatched junction bases: 5. Germline V CDR1 and CDR2: SEHNR, FQNEAQ (reference sequence). Healthy Caucasians provided all donations. These data are also associated with another study on yellow fever vaccine responses in identical twins.

Sequencing input: PBMCs. The V and J genes are TRBV7-9 and TRBJ2-3; 9 nucleotides align to TRBD1. The receptor was derived from a woman younger than 35 in good health. The CDR3 DNA sequence: TGTGCCAGCAACAGGGGGCTGTATAGCACAGATACGCAGTATTTT. Protein sequence: CASNRGLYSTDTQYF. Drawing the rest from reference TRBV7-9 and TRBJ2-3, the complete variable domain is DTGVSQNPRHKITKRGQNVTFRCDPISEHNRLYWYRQTLGQGPEFLTYFQNEAQLEKSRLLSDRFSAERPKGSFSTLEIQRTEQGDSAMYLCASNRGLYSTDTQYFGPGTRLTVL.